The rows below give T cell receptor beta chains drawn from one sample of a study of T-cell reconstitution after alpha-beta-depleted transplantation in children. TCRdb used MiXCR to reprocess the PCR reads, holding one entry per CDR3 protein. The data contain about 500,000 distinct CDR3 sequences, around 10% of them singletons. Sequenced material: PBMCs, mostly from graft donor cells, taken 180 days after TCRalphabeta/CD19-depleted stem cell transplant. The receptors were gathered from a female patient between 2 and 15 years old who had a stem cell transplant for aplastic anemia, so the T cells may come from the graft donor. The CDR3 runs from the conserved cysteine through the conserved F or W. D genes are given only for firm matches. Size is omitted from some rows. Given values are once, few, many or a class for expanded clones.

CDR3aa | CDR3nt | v_gene | d_gene | abundance | j_gene
CSAYLAGWTDTQYF | TGCAGCGCCTACTTAGCGGGATGGACAGATACGCAGTATTTT | TRBV29-1 | TRBD2 | NA | TRBJ2-3
CASSLELSAYEQYF | TGTGCCAGCAGCTTAGAATTGTCAGCCTACGAGCAGTACTTC | TRBV11-2 | NA | few | TRBJ2-7
CASSFLATGELFF | TGTGCCAGCAGTTTCTTGGCCACCGGGGAGCTGTTTTTT | TRBV12-3/TRBV12-4 | NA | few | TRBJ2-2
CASSDLQASPYRGTQYF | TGTGCCAGCAGCGACCTGCAGGCTAGCCCGTACCGAGGTACGCAGTATTTT | TRBV9 | NA | NA | TRBJ2-3
CASSADVRGSPLHF | TGTGCCAGCAGTGCAGATGTCAGAGGATCACCCCTCCACTTT | TRBV12-3/TRBV12-4 | NA | NA | TRBJ1-6
CASSPAGGSDTQYF | TGTGCCAGCAGTCCAGCGGGAGGCTCAGATACGCAGTATTTT | TRBV27 | TRBD2 | many | TRBJ2-3
CASSYVGQATDTQYF | TGTGCCAGCAGTTACGTTGGACAGGCGACAGATACGCAGTATTTT | TRBV6-5 | TRBD1 | NA | TRBJ2-3
CASSLETAPSSGANVLTF | TGTGCCAGCAGCTTAGAAACTGCTCCTAGCTCTGGGGCCAACGTCCTGACTTTC | TRBV11-2 | NA | few | TRBJ2-6
CASSQPGLAAGTGTQYF | TGTGCCAGCAGCCAGCCTGGACTAGCGGCTGGTACGGGTACGCAGTATTTT | TRBV3-1 | TRBD2 | NA | TRBJ2-3
CSASPPGQTNTEAFF | TGCAGTGCTAGCCCCCCCGGACAGACGAACACTGAAGCTTTCTTT | TRBV20-1 | NA | NA | TRBJ1-1
CASSLDRGWEKLFF | TGTGCCAGCAGCCTGGACAGGGGTTGGGAAAAACTGTTTTTT | TRBV4-2 | TRBD1 | NA | TRBJ1-4
CSARVRDVSSYNEQFF | TGCAGTGCTAGAGTCCGGGACGTGAGCTCCTACAATGAGCAGTTCTTC | TRBV20-1 | NA | few | TRBJ2-1
CAIRPGTGRVSYEQYF | TGTGCCATCAGACCGGGGACAGGGCGAGTTTCCTACGAGCAGTACTTC | TRBV10-3 | TRBD1 | many | TRBJ2-7
CASSSWYRGPEKLFF | TGTGCCAGCAGTTCGTGGTACAGGGGGCCTGAAAAACTGTTTTTT | TRBV12-3/TRBV12-4 | TRBD1 | NA | TRBJ1-4
CASSQRRLPENIQYF | TGCGCCAGCAGCCAAAGGAGACTCCCAGAGAACATTCAGTACTTC | TRBV4-3 | NA | few | TRBJ2-4
CSARRGQGSQPQHF | TGCAGTGCTAGACGGGGACAGGGAAGCCAGCCCCAGCATTTT | TRBV20-1 | TRBD1 | NA | TRBJ1-5
CSVVGAGATEAFF | TGCAGCGTTGTGGGGGCAGGGGCCACTGAAGCTTTCTTT | TRBV29-1 | NA | few | TRBJ1-1
CASSLRGTENTEAFF | TGCGCCAGCAGCTTGCGCGGGACGGAGAACACTGAAGCTTTCTTT | TRBV5-1 | NA | NA | TRBJ1-1
CSVEGTSYHGELFF | TGCAGCGTTGAAGGGACTAGCTATCACGGGGAGCTGTTTTTT | TRBV29-1 | TRBD2 | NA | TRBJ2-2
CASRPVGLAGDGSYNEQFF | TGTGCCAGCAGGCCCGTAGGGCTAGCGGGAGACGGCTCCTACAATGAGCAGTTCTTC | TRBV27 | TRBD2 | NA | TRBJ2-1
CASSFAQVTDTQYF | TGTGCCAGCAGTTTTGCCCAGGTCACAGATACGCAGTATTTT | TRBV28 | NA | NA | TRBJ2-3
CSVDTAPGRGEQYF | TGCAGCGTTGACACGGCGCCCGGGCGTGGCGAGCAGTACTTC | TRBV29-1 | NA | many | TRBJ2-7
CSAREDNEKLFF | TGCAGTGCTAGAGAGGATAATGAAAAACTGTTTTTT | TRBV20-1 | NA | few | TRBJ1-4
CASSRMSMAAGGSYEQYF | TGTGCCAGCAGCCGAATGAGCATGGCGGCGGGAGGTAGTTACGAGCAGTACTTC | TRBV7-8 | TRBD2 | NA | TRBJ2-7
CAWSVQSNTGELFF | TGTGCCTGGAGTGTACAGTCGAACACCGGGGAGCTGTTTTTT | TRBV30 | NA | NA | TRBJ2-2
CASSKAGDRGQETQYF | TGTGCCAGCAGCAAAGCAGGGGACAGGGGGCAAGAGACCCAGTACTTC | TRBV21-1 | NA | many | TRBJ2-5
CSARDQTGTSGRGFYEQYF | TGCAGTGCTAGAGATCAGACAGGGACTAGCGGGAGGGGATTCTACGAGCAGTACTTC | TRBV20-1 | TRBD2 | few | TRBJ2-7
CASSFGGGNTIYF | TGTGCCAGCAGTTTTGGGGGTGGAAACACCATATATTTT | TRBV12-3/TRBV12-4 | NA | few | TRBJ1-3
CASSQRQGAGAGELFF | TGCGCCAGCAGCCAACGACAGGGGGCCGGCGCCGGGGAGCTGTTTTTT | TRBV4-3 | TRBD1 | NA | TRBJ2-2
CATSDGRGRVEDTHYF | TGTGCCACCAGTGATGGCCGGGGGCGAGTGGAAGATACGCATTATTTT | TRBV24-1 | NA | NA | TRBJ2-3
CASSFGTGPSQETQYF | TGTGCCAGCAGTTTTGGGACAGGGCCCTCCCAAGAGACCCAGTACTTC | TRBV28 | TRBD1 | NA | TRBJ2-5
CASSLEPSGTGGNGELFF | TGCGCCAGCAGCTTGGAGCCCTCCGGGACAGGGGGAAACGGGGAGCTGTTTTTT | TRBV5-1 | TRBD1 | NA | TRBJ2-2
CASSRSTLNQKLFF | TGTGCCAGCTCCCGCAGTACCCTTAATCAAAAACTGTTTTTT | TRBV18 | NA | once | TRBJ1-4
CASSLADSFNYGYTF | TGTGCCAGCAGTTTAGCCGACAGTTTTAACTATGGCTACACCTTC | TRBV28 | NA | NA | TRBJ1-2
CASSRESGSGRQQFF | TGCGCCAGCAGCCGCGAAAGTGGTAGCGGGAGGCAGCAGTTCTTC | TRBV4-3 | TRBD2 | few | TRBJ2-1
CASSPTGLKSAGTQYF | TGTGCCAGCAGTCCTACAGGGTTAAAATCAGCCGGTACGCAGTATTTT | TRBV2 | NA | few | TRBJ2-3
CASSLAMQQGHQPQHF | TGTGCCAGCAGCTTGGCGATGCAGCAGGGGCATCAGCCCCAGCATTTT | TRBV5-5 | NA | many | TRBJ1-5
CSARGGVSGSTDTQYF | TGCAGTGCTAGAGGGGGTGTTAGCGGGAGCACAGATACGCAGTATTTT | TRBV20-1 | TRBD2 | NA | TRBJ2-3
CASSLGLAGYYEQYF | TGTGCCAGCAGCTTAGGGCTAGCGGGATACTACGAGCAGTACTTC | TRBV11-2 | TRBD2 | few | TRBJ2-7
CASSLSPGPPYF | TGTGCCAGCAGTCTAAGTCCGGGACCACCGTACTTC | TRBV12-3/TRBV12-4 | NA | many | TRBJ2-7
CASSLGGVSTDTQYF | TGTGCCAGCAGCTTAGGGGGGGTCAGCACAGATACGCAGTATTTT | TRBV11-3 | NA | few | TRBJ2-3
CASSSTGTSHKW | TGTGCCAGCAGTTCAACGGGGACTAGCCACAAGTGG | TRBV12-3/TRBV12-4 | TRBD2 | NA | TRBJ2-5
CASSQDVVWRESDNEQFF | TGCGCCAGCAGCCAAGACGTAGTATGGCGGGAGAGCGACAATGAGCAGTTCTTC | TRBV4-1 | TRBD2 | NA | TRBJ2-1
CASSYDETQYF | TGTGCCAGCAGTTACGACGAGACCCAGTACTTC | TRBV6-2/TRBV6-3 | NA | NA | TRBJ2-5
CASSLAQGSNSPLHF | TGTGCCAGCAGCTTAGCACAGGGGAGCAATTCACCCCTCCACTTT | TRBV7-6 | TRBD1 | NA | TRBJ1-6
CASSLGQEFLETQYF | TGTGCCAGCAGCCTGGGACAGGAGTTTTTAGAGACCCAGTACTTC | TRBV27 | TRBD1 | few | TRBJ2-5
CASSQGLAHHSVAKNIQYF | TGTGCCAGCAGCCAAGGACTAGCGCACCATTCGGTAGCCAAAAACATTCAGTACTTC | TRBV3-1 | TRBD2 | many | TRBJ2-4
CASSLGGRLHEQFF | TGTGCCAGCAGCTTAGGAGGGCGCCTCCATGAGCAGTTCTTC | TRBV11-2 | NA | few | TRBJ2-1
CSVDSGRSPSFF | TGCAGCGTTGATAGCGGGAGGTCCCCCAGCTTCTTC | TRBV29-1 | TRBD2 | many | TRBJ2-1
CASAPRQGNNSPLHF | TGTGCCAGCGCGCCGCGACAGGGGAATAATTCACCCCTCCACTTT | TRBV28 | TRBD1 | NA | TRBJ1-6
CASSKRSTGELFF | TGTGCCAGCAGCAAGAGGTCCACCGGGGAGCTGTTTTTT | TRBV6-1 | NA | NA | TRBJ2-2
CASRDTLAGGGNEQFF | TGTGCCAGCAGGGATACCCTAGCGGGAGGGGGCAATGAGCAGTTCTTC | TRBV7-2 | TRBD2 | NA | TRBJ2-1
CASSLMAGAVETQYF | TGTGCCAGCAGCTTAATGGCGGGAGCGGTAGAGACCCAGTACTTC | TRBV7-3 | TRBD2 | NA | TRBJ2-5